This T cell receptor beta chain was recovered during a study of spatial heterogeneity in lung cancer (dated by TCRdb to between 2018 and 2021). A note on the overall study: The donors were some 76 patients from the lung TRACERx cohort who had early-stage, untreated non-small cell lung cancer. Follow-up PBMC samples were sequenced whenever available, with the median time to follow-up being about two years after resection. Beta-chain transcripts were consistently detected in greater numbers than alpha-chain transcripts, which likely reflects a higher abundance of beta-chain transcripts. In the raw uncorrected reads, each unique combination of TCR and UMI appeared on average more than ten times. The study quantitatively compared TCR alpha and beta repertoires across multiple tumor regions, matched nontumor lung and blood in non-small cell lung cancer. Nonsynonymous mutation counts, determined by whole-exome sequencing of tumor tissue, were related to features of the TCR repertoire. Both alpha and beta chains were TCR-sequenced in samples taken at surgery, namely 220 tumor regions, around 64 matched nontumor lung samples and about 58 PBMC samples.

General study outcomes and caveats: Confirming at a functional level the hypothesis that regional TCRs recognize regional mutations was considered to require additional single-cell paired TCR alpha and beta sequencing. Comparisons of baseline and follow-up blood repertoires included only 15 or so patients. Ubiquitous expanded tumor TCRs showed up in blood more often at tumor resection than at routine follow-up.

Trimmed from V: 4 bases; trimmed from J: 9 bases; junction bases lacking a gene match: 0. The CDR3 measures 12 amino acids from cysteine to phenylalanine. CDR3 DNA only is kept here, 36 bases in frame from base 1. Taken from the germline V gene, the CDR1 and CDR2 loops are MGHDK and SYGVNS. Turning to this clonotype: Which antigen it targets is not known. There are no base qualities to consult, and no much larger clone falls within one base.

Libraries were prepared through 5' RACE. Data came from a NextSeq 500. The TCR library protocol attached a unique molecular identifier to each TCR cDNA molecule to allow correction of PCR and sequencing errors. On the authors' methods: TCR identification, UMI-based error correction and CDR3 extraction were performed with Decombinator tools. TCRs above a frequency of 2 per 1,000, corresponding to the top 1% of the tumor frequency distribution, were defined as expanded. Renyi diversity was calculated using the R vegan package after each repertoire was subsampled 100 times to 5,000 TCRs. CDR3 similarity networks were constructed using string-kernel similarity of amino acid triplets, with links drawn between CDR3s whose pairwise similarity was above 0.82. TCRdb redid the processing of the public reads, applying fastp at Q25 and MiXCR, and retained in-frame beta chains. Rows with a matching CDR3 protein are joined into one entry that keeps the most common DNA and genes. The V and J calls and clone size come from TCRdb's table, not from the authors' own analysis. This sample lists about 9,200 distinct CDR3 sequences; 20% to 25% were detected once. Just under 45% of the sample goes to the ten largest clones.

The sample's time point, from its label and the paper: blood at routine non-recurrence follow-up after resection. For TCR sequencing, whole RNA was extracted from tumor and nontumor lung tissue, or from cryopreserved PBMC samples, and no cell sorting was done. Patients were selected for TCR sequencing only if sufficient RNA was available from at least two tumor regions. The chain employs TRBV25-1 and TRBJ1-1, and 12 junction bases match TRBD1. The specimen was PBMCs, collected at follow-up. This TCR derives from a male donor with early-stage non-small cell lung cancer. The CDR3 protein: CASSGDRGQAFF. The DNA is TGTGCCAGCAGTGGGGACAGGGGGCAAGCTTTCTTT. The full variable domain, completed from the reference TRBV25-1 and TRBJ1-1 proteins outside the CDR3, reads EADIYQTPRYLVIGTGKKITLECSQTMGHDKMYWYQQDPGMELHLIHYSYGVNSTEKGDLSSESTVSRIRTEHFPLTLESARPSHTSQYLCASSGDRGQAFFGQGTRLTVV.